This T cell receptor beta chain was retrieved from a study of blood T cell repertoires in COVID-19. Sequencing used immunoSEQ multiplex PCR; TCRdb keeps in-frame clones, though not all of them. In the table there are about 200,000 clones, approximately 90% of which are singletons. This clone was found once. The sample comprised peripheral blood. The sequence came from a man aged 50 to 59 with acute or convalescent COVID-19.

The CDR3 sequence is CSASSSGVWTDTQYF. The CDR3 DNA sequence: TGCAGTGCTAGTTCTAGCGGGGTGTGGACAGATACGCAGTATTTT. The chain employs TRBV20-1 and TRBJ2-3; 9 bases map to TRBD2. CDR3 length: 15 amino acids. Trimming cost V 3 bases and J 3 bases; bases outside gene matches: 7. From germline, CDR1 is DFQATT and CDR2 SNEGSKA (reference sequence).